Following are 4 T cell receptor beta chains from one sample sequenced in a study of beta chain features in type 1 diabetes. cDNA synthesis used the whole RNA isolate, giving expressed TCRB sequences. Here immunoSEQ multiplex PCR was the method, and the copy in TCRdb shows in-frame clones only, minus some. The data hold 250,000 to 300,000 clones, with about 8.5% observed a single time. Sequences were obtained from central memory CD4+ T cells from blood. The source is a young woman in good health.

This clone was observed a few times. The sample contains more than one DNA sequence encoding this CDR3. This chain uses TRBV18 with TRBJ1-4; 9 bases fit TRBD1. Germline V gene sequence: CDR1 KGHSH, CDR2 LQKENI. The junction had 3 bases not matched to a gene; V was cut back by 3 bases and J by 7 bases. The CDR3 contains 14 residues. The CDR3 loop is CASSPGQGFEKLFF. CDR3 coding DNA: TGTGCCAGCTCACCGGGACAGGGTTTTGAAAAACTGTTTTTT.

The rearrangement joins TRBV2 to TRBJ1-1; D is ambiguous. Germline V CDR1 and CDR2: SNHLY, FYNNEI. The CDR3 is 13 residues long. Trimming shortened V by 9 bases and J by 5 bases, and 16 bases separated the two germline ends. Here the CDR3 reads CASVSTSYTEAFF. DNA for the CDR3: TGTGCCAGTGTGTCCACATCGTATACTGAAGCTTTCTTT.

This clone occurred a few times. This CDR3 is also generated by other DNA sequences in the sample. The V gene is TRBV7-2, the J gene TRBJ1-3; D is unresolved. CDR3 size: 16 residues. Germline assignment: CDR1 SGHTA and CDR2 FQGNSA. Trimming pared 1 base from V and 0 bases from J, leaving 10 bases between. CDR3 nucleotides: TGTGCCAGCAGCTTAGGGCAGGCACACTCTGGAAACACCATATATTTT. Its translation: CASSLGQAHSGNTIYF.

The chain combines TRBV28 with TRBJ2-5; D remains unclear. The CDR3 is made up of 13 amino acids. Germline CDR1 is MDHEN and CDR2 is SYDVKM. Trimming took off 3 bases at V and 2 bases at J, with 7 bases between the two ends. CDR3 residues: CASSFVSQETQYF. As DNA, the CDR3 is TGTGCCAGCAGTTTTGTCTCTCAAGAGACCCAGTACTTC.